These 30 T cell receptor beta chains share one sample of origin, sequenced in a study of cytomegalovirus exposure and HLA in healthy donors. The PCR employed 60 Vbeta primers together with 13 Jbeta primers. TCRdb's table, derived via immunoSEQ multiplex PCR, lists solely in-frame clones and lacks some. The profile shows about 200,000 clones, 79% of them singletons. Sequencing used PBMCs. The receptors here all came from a girl aged 10-17 years in good health and CMV-seropositive.

As for this clone: The sample carries other DNA sequences with the same CDR3. This CDR3 reads CASSLAGGISTDTQYF. The CDR3 nucleotides read TGTGCCAGCAGCTTAGCCGGAGGGATTAGCACAGATACGCAGTATTTT. The chain employs TRBV7-2 and TRBJ2-3, with a tentative D call TRBD2 (6 bases). Trimming took 0 bases from V and 0 from J, leaving 10 bases between them. The germline V gene encodes CDR1 SGHTA and CDR2 FQGNSA. The CDR3 contains 16 residues.

This chain links TRBV5-6 with TRBJ1-6; unclear D gene. Trimming took 1 base from V and 7 from J, leaving 15 bases between them. The CDR3 covers 16 residues. Per germline, CDR1 SGHDT and CDR2 YYEEEE. The CDR3 DNA reads as TGTGCCAGCAGCTTGAGGGCGGGCGGGAAAAATTCACCCCTCCACTTT. Translating it yields CASSLRAGGKNSPLHF.

The chain uses TRBV11-3 and TRBJ1-2; D possibly corresponds to TRBD1 (5 bases). The germline CDR1 and CDR2 sequences are SGHNT and YENEEA. The length of the CDR3 is 12 residues. Trimming removed 5 bases from V and 8 bases from J, with 12 bases in between. The CDR3, as DNA: TGTGCCAGCAGCCCCCCAGGGTTGGGCTACACCTTC. Translating it yields CASSPPGLGYTF.

The V and J genes are TRBV5-1 and TRBJ1-3; no clear D. CDR1 is SGHRS and CDR2 is YFSETQ in the germline V gene. CDR3 length: 14 amino acids. Trimming cost V 1 base and J 2 bases, with 7 bases left between them. CDR3 sequence reads: CASSLSGTGNTIYF. In DNA form, the CDR3 reads TGCGCCAGCAGCTTGAGCGGGACTGGAAACACCATATATTTT.

The chain links TRBV5-4 to TRBJ2-3; 8 bases fit TRBD1. V lost 9 bases and J lost 2; bases outside the gene matches: 8. The CDR3 length is 14 residues. From germline, CDR1 is SGHNT and CDR2 YYREEE (reference sequence). CDR3 loop: CAITQGANTDTQYF. In DNA, the CDR3 is TGTGCCATCACCCAGGGGGCAAACACAGATACGCAGTATTTT. Complete variable domain (other parts from reference TRBV5-4 and TRBJ2-3): ETGVTQSPTHLIKTRGQQVTLRCSSQSGHNTVSWYQQALGQGPQFIFQYYREEENGRGNFPPRFSGLQFPNYSSELNVNALELDDSALYLCAITQGANTDTQYFGPGTRLTVL.

The CDR3 region has the DNA TGCGCCAGCAGCTCCCCGGACAGGATTTTGTCCTACAATGAGCAGTTCTTC. Amino acid sequence: CASSSPDRILSYNEQFF. The chain joins TRBV5-1 to TRBJ2-1, with 7 nucleotides matching TRBD1. Germline V gene data show CDR1 as SGHRS and CDR2 as YFSETQ. Trimming removed 3 bases from V and 1 base from J; junction bases left unmatched: 10. There are 17 residues in the CDR3.

This sequence joins TRBV5-6 and TRBJ2-5; D unresolved. Germline V gives CDR1 SGHDT, CDR2 YYEEEE. The V and J ends lost 0 bases and 2 bases respectively, with 2 bases between them. The CDR3 length is 12 residues. In nucleotides, the CDR3 is TGTGCCAGCAGCTTGGTACAAGAGACCCAGTACTTC. This codes for CASSLVQETQYF.

CDR3 amino acids: CASSLASLPGGTEAFF. Here the CDR3 DNA reads TGTGCCAGCAGCTTGGCGTCTCTCCCCGGGGGCACTGAAGCTTTCTTT. The chain uses TRBV5-4 and TRBJ1-1; possibly TRBD1 for D (5 bases). Trimming cost V 0 bases and J 4 bases, with 16 bases left between them. Germline values: CDR1 SGHNT, CDR2 YYREEE (reference sequence). The length of the CDR3 is 16 residues.

This rearrangement joins TRBV5-5 to TRBJ1-1, with D unclear. This CDR3 spans 13 amino acids. Germline V gene sequence: CDR1 SGHKS, CDR2 YYEKEE (reference sequence). V lost 0 bases and J 2 bases, leaving 5 bases between the germline ends. The DNA for the CDR3 is TGTGCCAGCAGCTTGGGGCTTAACACTGAAGCTTTCTTT. It specifies CASSLGLNTEAFF.

The CDR3 is CASKRALTDTGELFF. In nucleotides, the CDR3 is TGCGCCAGCAAAAGGGCCCTGACAGACACCGGGGAGCTGTTTTTT. This chain uses TRBV4-1 with TRBJ2-2; D is possibly TRBD1 (5 bases). CDR1 and CDR2 (germline): MGHRA, YSYEKL. This CDR3 spans 15 amino acids. V was cut by 7 bases and J by 3 bases, with 15 bases left in between.

This clone has a handful of counts. The J gene is TRBJ1-5, the V gene TRBV6-6; TRBD1 matches 7 bases. Unmatched junction bases numbered 8, after V lost 5 bases and J lost 4 bases. The CDR3 totals 15 residues. Germline V lookup: CDR1 MNHNY, CDR2 SVGAGI (reference sequence). The CDR3 reads CASSLPDRSNQPQHF. In DNA form, the CDR3 reads TGTGCCAGCAGTCTCCCGGACAGGTCTAATCAGCCCCAGCATTTT.

This sequence joins TRBV27 and TRBJ1-6; TRBD1 is a possible D gene (5 bases). The CDR3 length is 18 residues. Trimming removed 4 bases at V and 1 base at J, with 17 bases between. Germline V gene lookup returns CDR1 MNHEY and CDR2 SMNVEV (reference sequence). CDR3: CASSSQGTLGSYNSPLHF. The CDR3 nucleotides read TGTGCCAGCAGTTCCCAGGGTACTCTAGGTTCCTATAATTCACCCCTCCACTTT.

This chain connects TRBV5-6 to TRBJ2-3; D remains unclear. This CDR3 comprises 12 residues. CDR1 and CDR2 (germline): SGHDT, YYEEEE. V was pared by 0 bases and J by 4 bases, with 3 bases between. The CDR3 spells CASSLAADTQYF. DNA of the CDR3: TGTGCCAGCAGCTTGGCCGCAGATACGCAGTATTTT.

This clone was seen a few times. This chain connects TRBV6-5 to TRBJ2-7; 8 nucleotides agree with TRBD1. The germline V gene encodes CDR1 MNHEY and CDR2 SVGAGI. The V gene end was trimmed by 0 bases and the J gene end by 6 bases; junction bases not matched to a gene: 7. CDR3 length: 15 amino acids. CDR3 amino acids: CASSYSNQGAGEQYF. CDR3 nucleotide sequence: TGTGCCAGCAGTTACTCGAACCAGGGGGCTGGCGAGCAGTACTTC.

The CDR3 reads CASSRGQGELTTQYF. The CDR3 nucleotides are TGTGCCAGCAGCCGCGGACAGGGAGAGTTGACGACGCAGTATTTT. The genes are TRBV7-2 and TRBJ2-3, with 8 bases identical to TRBD1. The CDR3 sequence is 15 residues long. Germline CDR1 SGHTA, CDR2 FQGNSA. J gave up 9 bases and V 5 bases, and 13 bases lay outside the gene matches.

This rearrangement joins TRBV28 to TRBJ1-2, with 8 bases fitting TRBD1. Germline V CDR1 and CDR2: MDHEN, SYDVKM. This CDR3 comprises 14 residues. The trim removed 6 bases at V and 8 bases at J, leaving 11 bases unmatched. The CDR3 DNA reads TGTGCCAGCAGCCTAACAGGACAGGGAGGAGGCTACACCTTC. It codes for CASSLTGQGGGYTF.

J is TRBJ2-1 and V is TRBV30; TRBD2 might be the D (7 bases). Trimming took 0 bases from V and 12 from J, leaving 15 bases between them. The CDR3 consists of 13 residues. Germline CDR1 reads GTSNPN; CDR2 reads SVGIG (reference sequence). The CDR3 loop is CAWSVARGGGQFF. The CDR3 DNA is TGTGCCTGGAGTGTAGCACGAGGGGGGGGGCAGTTCTTC.

The chain uses TRBV10-1 and TRBJ2-2, with 7 bases lining up with TRBD1. The CDR3 extends over 17 amino acids. Looked up from germline, CDR1 is WNHNN and CDR2 is SYGVQD (reference sequence). Germline trimming cut 8 bases from V and 3 bases from J; bases unmatched to any gene: 15. The CDR3 DNA reads as TGCGCCAGCTCCAAATCCGAGGCAGGGACAGACACCGGGGAGCTGTTTTTT. It yields the protein CASSKSEAGTDTGELFF.

The chain carries TRBV30 and TRBJ2-7; D is unclear. Germline V gives CDR1 GTSNPN, CDR2 SVGIG (reference sequence). Trimming removed 3 bases from V and 0 bases from J, with 9 bases in between. There are 13 residues in the CDR3. The CDR3 here is CAWRRLGSYEQYF. The CDR3 DNA follows: TGTGCCTGGAGGAGGTTGGGCTCCTACGAGCAGTACTTC.

The chain employs TRBV21-1 and TRBJ1-6; the table's D call, TRBD1, has no DNA check behind it. TRBV21-1 represents a pseudogene. CDR3 length equals 17 residues. The CDR3 spells CASSKIIPPRAGSPLHF. CDR3 nucleotides: TGTGCCAGCAGCAAAATAATCCCCCCCAGGGCTGGTTCACCCCTCCACTTT.

The chain has TRBV19 and TRBJ1-2, with TRBD1 matching over 7 bases. The germline V gene encodes CDR1 LNHDA and CDR2 SQIVND (reference sequence). V gave up 3 bases and J gave up 3 bases; unmatched junction bases: 7. The CDR3 consists of 15 residues. CDR3 nucleotides: TGTGCCAGTAGTATTTTTGAGGGGGCGGACTATGGCTACACCTTC. The encoded protein is CASSIFEGADYGYTF. The whole variable domain, remainder taken from reference TRBV19 and TRBJ1-2, is DGGITQSPKYLFRKEGQNVTLSCEQNLNHDAMYWYRQDPGQGLRLIYYSQIVNDFQKGDIAEGYSVSREKKESFPLTVTSAQKNPTAFYLCASSIFEGADYGYTFGSGTRLTVV.

The CDR3 DNA sequence: TGTGCCAGCAGTCGACAGGAGAATCAGCCCCAGCATTTT. It encodes CASSRQENQPQHF. The V gene is TRBV27, the J gene TRBJ1-5, with D perhaps matching TRBD1 (6 bases). Germline CDR1 MNHEY, CDR2 SMNVEV (reference sequence). The germline V and J ends were trimmed by 5 bases and 4 bases, with 9 bases remaining between them. The CDR3 extends over 13 amino acids.

This sequence joins TRBV9 and TRBJ1-1; 9 nucleotides agree with TRBD1. Germline lookup yields CDR1 SGDLS and CDR2 YYNGEE. V shed 2 bases and J 8 bases; nucleotides not matched to a gene: 1. The length of the CDR3 is 12 residues. CDR3 bases: TGTGCCAGCAGCGTCGGACAGGGGGAAGCTTTCTTT. Translated: CASSVGQGEAFF.

This sequence joins TRBV6-5 and TRBJ1-6; the match to TRBD1 covers 7 bases. Looked up from germline, CDR1 is MNHEY and CDR2 is SVGAGI. V trimming: 2 bases; J trimming: 4 bases; junction bases outside the gene matches: 5. The CDR3 runs to 16 residues. The CDR3: CASSYRDRAYNSPLHF. The DNA of the CDR3 is TGTGCCAGCAGTTACCGGGACAGAGCTTATAATTCACCCCTCCACTTT.

The chain employs TRBV6-5 and TRBJ1-1; 7 nucleotides agree with TRBD1. V dropped 2 bases and J dropped 4; count of bases not matched to a gene: 4. The CDR3 covers 14 residues. CDR1 and CDR2 (germline): MNHEY, SVGAGI. The CDR3 loop reads CASSYPDRVTEAFF. CDR3 nucleotide sequence: TGTGCCAGCAGTTACCCTGACAGGGTCACTGAAGCTTTCTTT.

With respect to this clone: The sample carries other DNA sequences with the same CDR3. The V gene is TRBV27, the J gene TRBJ1-2; no clear D. Germline values: CDR1 MNHEY, CDR2 SMNVEV (reference sequence). The length of the CDR3 is 13 residues. V was trimmed by 3 bases and J by 2 bases, leaving 7 bases between them. In DNA, the CDR3 is TGTGCCAGCAGTTTCACGGGGAACTATGGCTACACCTTC. This encodes CASSFTGNYGYTF.

The V call is TRBV19, the J call TRBJ1-1; 10 bases map to TRBD1. The V and J ends lost 3 bases and 8 bases, in that order; junction bases with no gene match: 6. This CDR3 has 14 amino acids. Germline values: CDR1 LNHDA, CDR2 SQIVND (reference sequence). The CDR3 protein is CASSMGQGKGEAFF. For the CDR3, the DNA is TGTGCCAGTAGTATGGGACAGGGGAAGGGAGAAGCTTTCTTT.

The genes are TRBV4-1 and TRBJ1-1; a weak D match, TRBD1 (5 bases). Deletions cut 4 bases from V and 0 bases from J, with 12 bases between. The CDR3 totals 15 residues. Germline CDR1 reads MGHRA; CDR2 reads YSYEKL. The CDR3, as DNA: TGCGCCAGCAGCCTCCTGGACATCATGAACACTGAAGCTTTCTTT. As protein: CASSLLDIMNTEAFF.

The chain uses TRBV27 and TRBJ2-7; D is undetermined. Germline V gives CDR1 MNHEY, CDR2 SMNVEV (reference sequence). Trimming shortened V by 8 bases and J by 3 bases, and 8 bases separated the two germline ends. This CDR3 has 11 residues. The DNA of the CDR3 is TGTGCCAGCTCCTCGGGCTACGAGCAGTACTTC. Protein sequence: CASSSGYEQYF.

The rearrangement joins TRBV19 to TRBJ1-2; 8 nucleotides line up with TRBD1. Trimming at V came to 7 bases and at J to 8 bases, leaving 6 bases not matched to a gene. CDR1 and CDR2 from the germline V gene are LNHDA and SQIVND (reference sequence). The CDR3 is made up of 12 amino acids. CDR3 coding DNA: TGTGCCAGTAATTCAGGGGGCGGCGGCTACACCTTC. Residues: CASNSGGGGYTF.